What follows are 8 T cell receptor beta chains derived from one specimen sequenced in a study of blood T cell repertoires in COVID-19. Profiling relied on immunoSEQ multiplex PCR, and the TCRdb table lists in-frame clones only, not all of them. The table has roughly 220,000 clones, approximately 86% seen once; the top ten hold 10% to 13%. Sequenced sample: peripheral blood. These receptor sequences come from a woman aged 45 to 65 with COVID-19, enrolled during active disease.

V is TRBV5-1 and J is TRBJ2-1; TRBD1 matches at 8 bases. The CDR3 totals 15 residues. Germline loops: CDR1 SGHRS, CDR2 YFSETQ. After removal of 3 bases from V and 7 bases from J, the junction contained 9 bases not matched to a gene. Here the CDR3 reads CASSSQGANENEQFF. CDR3 nucleotides: TGCGCCAGCAGCTCCCAGGGGGCGAATGAGAATGAGCAGTTCTTC.

The chain carries TRBV10-2 and TRBJ2-7; 7 bases map to TRBD1. Germline V gives CDR1 WSHSY, CDR2 SAAADI. Trimming cost V 5 bases and J 5 bases; bases outside gene matches: 6. CDR3 size: 13 residues. CDR3 sequence reads: CASSPRQGDEQYV. In DNA, the CDR3 is TGCGCCAGCAGTCCTAGACAGGGAGACGAGCAGTACGTC.

V gene TRBV9 combines with J gene TRBJ1-2; TRBD1 aligns across 9 bases. This CDR3 has 16 amino acids. Germline V gene lookup returns CDR1 SGDLS and CDR2 YYNGEE. V was clipped by 4 bases and J by 8 bases; unmatched bases: 15. The CDR3 sequence: CASSPQGKQGAGGYTF. CDR3 bases: TGTGCCAGCAGCCCACAAGGGAAACAGGGGGCGGGAGGCTACACCTTC.

The chain recombines TRBV28 with TRBJ1-1; the D is unclear. Germline CDR1 MDHEN, CDR2 SYDVKM. The CDR3 extends over 17 amino acids. V lost 3 bases to trimming and J lost 2 bases, with 19 bases between them. CDR3 sequence reads: CASSFLPVRGRNTEAFF. For the CDR3, the DNA is TGTGCCAGCAGTTTCCTCCCCGTTCGCGGGCGCAACACTGAAGCTTTCTTT.

This clone showed up just once. The chain links TRBV19 to TRBJ1-5; possible D gene TRBD1, 5 bases. CDR3 length equals 15 residues. V lost 3 bases and J lost 3, with 12 bases in between. Germline assignment: CDR1 LNHDA and CDR2 SQIVND (reference sequence). In nucleotides, the CDR3 is TGTGCCAGTAGTATCCTACAGGCTTACAATCAGCCCCAGCATTTT. The encoded protein is CASSILQAYNQPQHF.

The V call is TRBV4-3, the J call TRBJ2-7; tentative D call: TRBD1 (5 bases). The length of the CDR3 is 15 residues. In germline, CDR1 is LGHNA, CDR2 YSLEER. Trimming pared 0 bases from V and 2 bases from J, leaving 11 bases between. The CDR3 region has the DNA TGCGCCAGCAGCCAAGATGGTCAGGGTGCCTACGAGCAGTACTTC. This codes for CASSQDGQGAYEQYF.

This clone is a singleton in its sample. The gene calls are TRBV28 and TRBJ2-1; 12 bases align to TRBD2. Trimming cost V 5 bases and J 4 bases; bases outside gene matches: 0. Per germline, CDR1 MDHEN and CDR2 SYDVKM. The CDR3 contains 14 residues. The CDR3 sequence is CASSGTSGYNEQFF. The CDR3 bases are TGTGCCAGCAGTGGGACTAGCGGGTACAATGAGCAGTTCTTC.

The chain has TRBV6-2 or TRBV6-3 and TRBJ2-3; TRBD2 matches 10 bases. CDR3 size: 15 residues. Per the germline V gene, CDR1 is MNHEY and CDR2 is SVGEGT. Trimming took 5 bases from V and 5 from J; bases not matched to a gene: 7. The CDR3 sequence is CASSPSGGAIDTQYF. CDR3 DNA: TGTGCCAGCAGTCCGAGCGGGGGGGCCATAGATACGCAGTATTTT.